The rows below give T cell receptor beta chains drawn from one sample of a study of identical twins. Each CDR3 protein gets one entry after TCRdb re-called the 5' RACE reads with MiXCR. In the table there are 460,000 or so distinct CDR3 sequences, more than 13% of which are singletons. This same sample was also part of a study on yellow fever vaccine responses in identical twins.

Sequenced input: CD4+ T cells sorted from blood. All receptors come from a woman aged 18 to 35 in good health. The CDR3 runs from the conserved cysteine through the conserved F or W. Fields, in order: clone size, D gene, V gene, J gene, CDR3 DNA, CDR3 protein. A D gene is named only where the DNA matches it firmly. Expanded clones are given a class, and other clones once, few, many or no size at all.

size: .; D: TRBD2; V: TRBV28; J: TRBJ2-5; DNA: TGTGCCAGCAGGCTGAGGACTAGCGGGAGATCATGGGAGACCCAGTACTTC; CDR3: CASRLRTSGRSWETQYF
size: few; D: TRBD2; V: TRBV10-3; J: TRBJ2-1; DNA: TGTGCCATCAGTGGGACTAGCGGGGGGGAGCAGTTCTTC; CDR3: CAISGTSGGEQFF
size: few; D: .; V: TRBV5-1; J: TRBJ2-2; DNA: TGCGCCAGCAGCTTGGTACCAGGGTCGCTGTTTTTT; CDR3: CASSLVPGSLFF
size: few; D: TRBD2; V: TRBV10-3; J: TRBJ2-3; DNA: TGTGCCACCAGCGGGGCACACACAGATACGCAGTATTTT; CDR3: CATSGAHTDTQYF
size: many; D: .; V: TRBV12-3/TRBV12-4; J: TRBJ2-3; DNA: TGTGCGATCGCCACTTTGGGTTTGCGAGATACGCAGTATTTT; CDR3: CAIATLGLRDTQYF
size: .; D: .; V: TRBV29-1; J: TRBJ2-3; DNA: TGCAGCGTTTTGTCAGGCACAGATACGCAGTATTTT; CDR3: CSVLSGTDTQYF
size: many; D: .; V: TRBV29-1; J: TRBJ1-3; DNA: TGCGCCGCCAGGGCAGGAAACACCATATATTTT; CDR3: CAARAGNTIYF
size: few; D: TRBD1; V: TRBV4-3; J: TRBJ2-7; DNA: TGCGCCAGCAGCCGCCTTCCCGGGACAGACTACGAGCAGTACTTC; CDR3: CASSRLPGTDYEQYF
size: .; D: .; V: TRBV20-1; J: TRBJ2-3; DNA: TGCAGTGCTACTTGGTGGGGCAGCACAGATACGCAGTATTTT; CDR3: CSATWWGSTDTQYF
size: .; D: TRBD2; V: TRBV25-1; J: TRBJ2-5; DNA: TGTGCCAGCAGTGCTCGTAGCGGGGGGGCTTGGGAGACCCAGTACTTC; CDR3: CASSARSGGAWETQYF
size: few; D: TRBD2; V: TRBV19; J: TRBJ2-1; DNA: TGTGCCAGTACCACCAGCGGGAGATCCTACAATGAGCAGTTCTTC; CDR3: CASTTSGRSYNEQFF
size: .; D: .; V: TRBV10-3; J: TRBJ1-1; DNA: TGTGCCATCAGTGGCGAGCCGAACACTGAAGCTTTCTTT; CDR3: CAISGEPNTEAFF
size: few; D: TRBD1; V: TRBV9; J: TRBJ1-1; DNA: TGTGCCAGCAGCGTAAAGGGGGCGGCCACTGAAGCTTTCTTT; CDR3: CASSVKGAATEAFF
size: few; D: .; V: TRBV20-1; J: TRBJ2-3; DNA: TGCAGTGGAGCGAGCTTATCCAACACAGATACGCAGTATTTT; CDR3: CSGASLSNTDTQYF
size: few; D: TRBD2; V: TRBV28; J: TRBJ2-7; DNA: TGTGCCAGCAGTCAGACTAGCAGACCCTACGAGCAGTACTTC; CDR3: CASSQTSRPYEQYF
size: many; D: TRBD2; V: TRBV12-3/TRBV12-4; J: TRBJ2-2; DNA: TGTGCCAGCAGTTTAGTGGGACTAGGCGCGAACACCGGGGAGCTGTTTTTT; CDR3: CASSLVGLGANTGELFF
size: .; D: TRBD1; V: TRBV11-2; J: TRBJ2-7; DNA: TGTGCCAGCAGCTTAGTAGGGGCGATGGGACAGGGAGCCTACGAGCAGTACTTC; CDR3: CASSLVGAMGQGAYEQYF
size: .; D: TRBD1; V: TRBV27; J: TRBJ2-7; DNA: TGTGCCAGCAGGAGACCGGGACAGGGGGTAGGAGAGCAGTACTTC; CDR3: CASRRPGQGVGEQYF
size: few; D: TRBD2; V: TRBV7-2; J: TRBJ2-5; DNA: TGTGCCAGCAGCTTTACCCGTGGTAGCGGGGGGGAGACCCAGTACTTC; CDR3: CASSFTRGSGGETQYF
size: .; D: .; V: TRBV7-9; J: TRBJ2-1; DNA: TGTGCCAGCAGCTTATTGACTGAGCAGTTCTTC; CDR3: CASSLLTEQFF
size: many; D: TRBD2; V: TRBV10-3; J: TRBJ2-5; DNA: TGTGCCATCAGTGAGAGTCCGGGCGGGAGCCCTCAAGAGACCCAGTACTTC; CDR3: CAISESPGGSPQETQYF
size: few; D: .; V: TRBV7-3; J: TRBJ1-2; DNA: TGTGCCAGCAGCTCTCAGGGTGGACTGGCTGGCTACACCTTC; CDR3: CASSSQGGLAGYTF
size: .; D: TRBD1; V: TRBV6-1; J: TRBJ2-7; DNA: TGTGCCAGCAGTCGACCGGGACAGGGAACCTCCTACGAGCAGTACTTC; CDR3: CASSRPGQGTSYEQYF
size: many; D: TRBD2; V: TRBV12-3/TRBV12-4; J: TRBJ2-1; DNA: TGTGCCAGCAGTCGGACTAGCGGGAAGCAGTTCTTC; CDR3: CASSRTSGKQFF
size: .; D: TRBD2; V: TRBV10-3; J: TRBJ2-1; DNA: TGTGCCATCGGGTCCGAGGGCGGCGGGGGGGCCGCTGAGCAGTTCTTC; CDR3: CAIGSEGGGGAAEQFF
size: few; D: TRBD1; V: TRBV5-1; J: TRBJ2-2; DNA: TGCGCCAGCAGCTTGGTAACAGGGGATTCCGGGGAGCTGTTTTTT; CDR3: CASSLVTGDSGELFF
size: .; D: TRBD2; V: TRBV28; J: TRBJ2-5; DNA: TGTGCCAGCAGTATGCCCCCACTAGCGGGAGGGAGAGAGACCCAGTACTTC; CDR3: CASSMPPLAGGRETQYF
size: few; D: .; V: TRBV12-3/TRBV12-4; J: TRBJ2-7; DNA: TGTGCCAGCACCCGCATGGCGGGGCCGTCGTTGTACGAGCAGTACTTC; CDR3: CASTRMAGPSLYEQYF
size: .; D: TRBD1; V: TRBV29-1; J: TRBJ2-1; DNA: TGCAGCGGAGATGGGACAGCCTACAATGAGCAGTTCTTC; CDR3: CSGDGTAYNEQFF
size: .; D: TRBD2; V: TRBV2; J: TRBJ2-5; DNA: TGTGCCAGCAGTGAAGGACTAGCGGTCCAGAAGACCCAGTACTTC; CDR3: CASSEGLAVQKTQYF
size: few; D: .; V: TRBV12-5; J: TRBJ2-5; DNA: TGTGCTAGTGGTAGAAATGCCCAAGAGACCCAGTACTTC; CDR3: CASGRNAQETQYF
size: .; D: TRBD2; V: TRBV7-2; J: TRBJ2-3; DNA: TGTGCCAGCAGCCAACGGGGGGGCCGCACAGATACGCAGTATTTT; CDR3: CASSQRGGRTDTQYF
size: few; D: .; V: TRBV5-1; J: TRBJ2-7; DNA: TGCGCCAGCAGCTTCCTGGTGGGAGAGTACTACGAGCAGTACTTC; CDR3: CASSFLVGEYYEQYF
size: many; D: TRBD1; V: TRBV2; J: TRBJ1-5; DNA: TGTGCCAGCAGGGAAACAGGGGGAGGACAGCCCCAGCATTTT; CDR3: CASRETGGGQPQHF
size: many; D: TRBD1; V: TRBV3-1; J: TRBJ1-1; DNA: TGTGCCAGCAGCCAATATTCGACAGGGCGGAGAAACACTGAAGCTTTCTTT; CDR3: CASSQYSTGRRNTEAFF
size: many; D: .; V: TRBV10-3; J: TRBJ2-7; DNA: TGTGCCATCAGCCCGGGTCCCACCTACGAGCAGTACTTC; CDR3: CAISPGPTYEQYF
size: .; D: .; V: TRBV6-1; J: TRBJ1-4; DNA: TGTGCCAGCAGTACGACCCCTGCAACTAATGAAAAACTGTTTTTT; CDR3: CASSTTPATNEKLFF
size: few; D: TRBD1; V: TRBV5-8; J: TRBJ2-5; DNA: TGTGCCAGCAGCGGGGGACAGTTCCAAGAGACCCAGTACTTC; CDR3: CASSGGQFQETQYF
size: .; D: .; V: TRBV20-1; J: TRBJ2-5; DNA: TGCAGTGCTAGGTTGCAGAACCAAGAGACCCAGTACTTC; CDR3: CSARLQNQETQYF
size: many; D: .; V: TRBV4-2; J: TRBJ2-2; DNA: TGTGCCAGCAGCCAAGAATCCCCCGGGGAGCTGTTTTTT; CDR3: CASSQESPGELFF
size: .; D: .; V: TRBV20-1; J: TRBJ2-7; DNA: TGCAGTGCTCCCCTCCCCAGGGAGCAGTACTTC; CDR3: CSAPLPREQYF
size: many; D: .; V: TRBV12-3/TRBV12-4; J: TRBJ2-7; DNA: TGTGCCAGCAGTTTGGGATACTACGAGCAGTACTTC; CDR3: CASSLGYYEQYF
size: many; D: TRBD1; V: TRBV5-1; J: TRBJ2-5; DNA: TGCGCCAGCAGCGAGATGGGACAGAGACAAGAGACCCAGTACTTC; CDR3: CASSEMGQRQETQYF
size: few; D: .; V: TRBV5-1; J: TRBJ1-3; DNA: TGCGCCAGCAGCCCGGAGTCTGGAAACACCATATATTTT; CDR3: CASSPESGNTIYF
size: many; D: .; V: TRBV10-3; J: TRBJ2-7; DNA: TGTGCCATCAGTGAATTCCCAGGTCCGGTCGAGCAGTACTTC; CDR3: CAISEFPGPVEQYF
size: .; D: TRBD2; V: TRBV29-1; J: TRBJ2-7; DNA: TGCAGCGCTCCGGGACTAGCCTACGAGCAGTACTTC; CDR3: CSAPGLAYEQYF
size: many; D: .; V: TRBV5-1; J: TRBJ2-7; DNA: TGCGCCAGCAGCTTCGGGGGCAGCCAGCTCTACGAGCAGTACTTC; CDR3: CASSFGGSQLYEQYF